This T cell receptor (beta chain) stems from a study of human T cells and chemical hapten exposure. Study outcomes and limitations: All donors were alopecia patients, so their immunity may differ from that of healthy people.

The time point here: pre-sensitization, week 0. Treatment specified: therapeutic diphenylcyclopropenone sensitization with weekly scalp DPC. Per the authors' pipeline: Counting gave a median of 95,638 TCRs per sample, with values ranging from about 23,224 to 700,000. TCRdb fed the RACE reads into MiXCR, producing one record per CDR3 protein. TCRdb, not the authors, supplied the V and J calls. The sample lists 150,000 to 200,000 distinct CDR3 sequences, 25% to 30% occurring once. Of note for this clonotype: Its antigen is still unknown.

This TCR derives from a woman younger than 45 with alopecia areata. Some clones in this sample may be carry-over from other donors' samples. Sequencing used whole blood, obtained in connection with sensitization to the hapten diphenylcyclopropenone (DPC).

CDR3 DNA sequence: TGTGCCAGCAGCGTAGACGGAGGGCACATTCAGTACTTC. It yields the protein CASSVDGGHIQYF. The chain employs TRBV9 and TRBJ2-4; a possible D gene is TRBD2 (6 bases). Germline CDR1 and CDR2: SGDLS and YYNGEE. The CDR3 has 13 amino acids. Deletions cut 0 bases from V and 8 bases from J, with 9 bases between. The full variable domain, completed using reference TRBV9 and TRBJ2-4, is DSGVTQTPKHLITATGQRVTLRCSPRSGDLSVYWYQQSLDQGLQFLIQYYNGEERAKGNILERFSAQQFPDLHSELNLSSLELGDSALYFCASSVDGGHIQYFGAGTRLSVL.